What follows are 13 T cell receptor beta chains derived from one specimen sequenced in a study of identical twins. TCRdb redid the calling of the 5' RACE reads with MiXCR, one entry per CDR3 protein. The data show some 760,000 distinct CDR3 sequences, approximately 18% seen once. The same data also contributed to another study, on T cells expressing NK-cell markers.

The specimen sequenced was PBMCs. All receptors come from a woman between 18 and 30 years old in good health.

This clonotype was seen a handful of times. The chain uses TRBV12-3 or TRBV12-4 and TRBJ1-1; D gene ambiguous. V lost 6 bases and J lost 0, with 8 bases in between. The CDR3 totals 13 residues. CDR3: CASRRVMNTEAFF. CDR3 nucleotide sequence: TGTGCCAGCAGAAGAGTAATGAACACTGAAGCTTTCTTT.

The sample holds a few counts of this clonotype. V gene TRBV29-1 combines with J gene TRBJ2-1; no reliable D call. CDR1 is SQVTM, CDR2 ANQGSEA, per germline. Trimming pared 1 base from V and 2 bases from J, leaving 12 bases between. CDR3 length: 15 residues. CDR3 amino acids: CSVEGLAWTYNEQFF. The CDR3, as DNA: TGCAGCGTTGAAGGGTTGGCCTGGACCTACAATGAGCAGTTCTTC.

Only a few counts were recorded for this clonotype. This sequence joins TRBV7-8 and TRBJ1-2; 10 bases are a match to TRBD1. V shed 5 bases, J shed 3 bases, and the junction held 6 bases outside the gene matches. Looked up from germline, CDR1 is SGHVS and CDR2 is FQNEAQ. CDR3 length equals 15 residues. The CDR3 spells CASSRGTGVDYGYTF. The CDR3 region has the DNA TGTGCCAGCAGCCGAGGGACAGGGGTGGACTATGGCTACACCTTC.

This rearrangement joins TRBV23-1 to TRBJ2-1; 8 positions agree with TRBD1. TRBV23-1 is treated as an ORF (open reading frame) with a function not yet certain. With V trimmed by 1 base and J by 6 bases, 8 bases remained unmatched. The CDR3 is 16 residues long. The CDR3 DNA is TGCGCCAGCAGTCAATATTCCCGGGACAGGTGCAATGAGCAGTTCTTC. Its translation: CASSQYSRDRCNEQFF.

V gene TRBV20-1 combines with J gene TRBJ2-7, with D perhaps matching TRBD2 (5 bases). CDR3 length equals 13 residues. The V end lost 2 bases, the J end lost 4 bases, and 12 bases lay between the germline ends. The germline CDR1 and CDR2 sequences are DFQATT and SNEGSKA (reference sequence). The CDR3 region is CSARSGSLYEQYF. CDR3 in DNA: TGCAGTGCTAGAAGTGGGAGCTTGTACGAGCAGTACTTC.

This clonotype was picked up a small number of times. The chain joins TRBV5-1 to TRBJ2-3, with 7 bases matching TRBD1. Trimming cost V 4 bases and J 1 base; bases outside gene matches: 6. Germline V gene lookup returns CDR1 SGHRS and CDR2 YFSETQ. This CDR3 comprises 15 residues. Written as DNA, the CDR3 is TGCGCCAGCAGCCTAGGGACAGACCGCACAGATACGCAGTATTTT. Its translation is CASSLGTDRTDTQYF.

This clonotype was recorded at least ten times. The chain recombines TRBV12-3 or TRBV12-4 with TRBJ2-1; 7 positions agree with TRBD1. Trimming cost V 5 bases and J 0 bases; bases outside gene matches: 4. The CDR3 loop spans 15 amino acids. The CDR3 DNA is TGTGCCAGCAGTCGGGACAGCGGCTCCTACAATGAGCAGTTCTTC. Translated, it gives CASSRDSGSYNEQFF.

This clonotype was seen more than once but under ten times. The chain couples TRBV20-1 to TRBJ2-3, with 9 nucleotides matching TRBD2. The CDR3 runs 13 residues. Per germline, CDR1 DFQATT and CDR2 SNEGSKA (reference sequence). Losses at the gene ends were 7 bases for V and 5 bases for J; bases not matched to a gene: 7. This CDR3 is CSGGGRVQDTQYF. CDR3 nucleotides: TGCAGTGGTGGCGGGAGGGTTCAAGATACGCAGTATTTT.

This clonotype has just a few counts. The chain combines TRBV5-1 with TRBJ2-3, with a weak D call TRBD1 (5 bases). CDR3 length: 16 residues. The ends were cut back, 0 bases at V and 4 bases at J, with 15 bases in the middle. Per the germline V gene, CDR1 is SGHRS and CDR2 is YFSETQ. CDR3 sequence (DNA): TGCGCCAGCAGCTTGGGGTTGGGCCCAGGGCCAGATACGCAGTATTTT. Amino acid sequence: CASSLGLGPGPDTQYF.

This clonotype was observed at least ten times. CDR3 region: CASSLSGVEQYF. The CDR3 DNA reads as TGTGCCAGCAGTTTATCAGGGGTCGAGCAGTACTTC. This rearrangement joins TRBV12-3 or TRBV12-4 to TRBJ2-7; D possibly corresponds to TRBD1 (6 bases). The V end lost 2 bases, the J end lost 6 bases, and 8 bases lay between the germline ends. The CDR3 is made up of 12 amino acids.

CDR3 residues: CASSVIQGSYGYTF. The CDR3 DNA reads as TGCGCCAGCAGCGTCATTCAGGGTAGCTATGGCTACACCTTC. The chain recombines TRBV5-1 with TRBJ1-2, with D tentatively TRBD1 (5 bases). The V gene's germline CDR1 is SGHRS and CDR2 YFSETQ. V was cut by 4 bases and J by 4 bases, with 14 bases left in between. The CDR3 length is 14 residues.

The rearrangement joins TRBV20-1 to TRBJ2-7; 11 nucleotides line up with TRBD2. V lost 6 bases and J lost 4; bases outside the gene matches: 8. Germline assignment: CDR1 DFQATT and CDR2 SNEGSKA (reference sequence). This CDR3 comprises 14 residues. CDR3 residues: CSAQDTSGSYEQYF. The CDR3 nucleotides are TGCAGTGCCCAAGATACTAGCGGGAGTTACGAGCAGTACTTC.

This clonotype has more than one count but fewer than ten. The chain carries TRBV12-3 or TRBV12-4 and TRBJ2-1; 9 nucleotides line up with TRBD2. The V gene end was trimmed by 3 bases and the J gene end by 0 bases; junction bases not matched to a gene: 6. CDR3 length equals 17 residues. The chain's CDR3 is CASSFLSGGRSYNEQFF. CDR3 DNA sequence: TGTGCCAGCAGTTTTCTTAGCGGGGGACGCTCCTACAATGAGCAGTTCTTC.